This TCR beta chain was recorded in a study of blood T cell repertoires in COVID-19 (dated by TCRdb to the early 2020s). With regard to the full study: The collaborator samples originated in the United States, Italy and Spain and spanned the acute and convalescent phases of COVID-19. The prospective study material was composed of cDNA or gDNA derived from T cells, B-cell-depleted T cells, or PBMCs. The dataset comprised deeply sampled blood TCRbeta repertoires from subjects exposed to, actively infected with, or recovered from COVID-19. The repertoires were released in a freely available public database meant as a resource for research on the immune response to SARS-CoV-2. The samples were drawn from two sources: the first 160 participants of the ongoing ImmuneRACE study, and 1,200 or so subjects contributed by 6 global collaborators. The sample metadata nearly always contained a de-identified subject ID, COVID-19 status, age in years and sex. Where available, HLA class I and class II types were obtained from metadata supplied by the sample provider rather than from assay-based typing.

In Seattle, one collaborating source enrolled patients while the infection was active and tracked those patients longitudinally over the course of disease. Each collaborating institution followed its own protocols to collect whole blood in K2EDTA tubes. For TCRbeta analysis, collaborator samples were shipped as frozen whole blood, as isolated PBMCs, or as DNA extracted from either sample type. Results the study describes overall, beyond this receptor: How much clinical and demographic metadata was included differed by source and by participant, and the metadata was provided uncurated.

The cysteine opens and the phenylalanine closes a CDR3 of 14 amino acids. Only the CDR3 DNA is retained, 42 bases long and in frame from the first base. The CDR1 and CDR2 encoded by the germline V gene (reference sequence) are SEHNR and FQNEAQ. V ends up 5 bases short and J 7 bases short, with an unmatched junction base count of 7. TCRbeta CDR3 regions were amplified from genomic DNA using the immunoSEQ Assay, a bias-controlled multiplex PCR. Under the source paper's analysis protocol: The number of nucleated cells in each sample was estimated by amplification of reference gene primers within the assay. Sequence reads were collapsed and filtered to measure the absolute abundance of every unique TCRbeta CDR3 rearrangement. For each sample, productive Simpson clonality was calculated as the square root of Simpson's diversity index across productive rearrangements. Entries here come from immuneACCESS through TCRdb and include only in-frame sequences with V and J called. Some clones fail to appear in such tables; in the studies checked, an unresolved V gene covers under half of the shortfall, and the cause of the remainder is unknown. That table furnishes V, J and clone size, whereas the DNA furnished D and trimming. Recorded for this sample are roughly 58,000 clones; about 81% of them occurred a single time. Under 40% of the sample belongs to the ten largest clones.

As regards this clone: What this receptor recognizes is not known. Nothing much larger sits one base from this clone, and base qualities are not available.

The receptor chain draws on TRBV7-9 and TRBJ2-2; 7 nucleotides in the junction match TRBD2. Sequenced: peripheral blood. The sequence derives from a man aged 55 to 70 with COVID-19, enrolled during active disease. The nucleotides read TGTGCCAGCAGCCAAGGGGCTAGCGGCGGGGAGCTGTTTTTT. Its translation is CASSQGASGGELFF.